A single sample is the source of the 24 T cell receptor beta chains below, sequenced in a study of cytotoxic CD8 clonotypes in ibrutinib-treated CLL (dated by TCRdb to the early 2020s). What the time point label conveys for this sample: approximately 25 months on ibrutinib. Library preparation was by the immunoSEQ multiplex PCR assay. What TCRdb holds here is the immuneACCESS table cut down to in-frame rearrangements. Part of the clones is not present; checked against another copy, under half of the missing clones reflect an unresolved V gene, and the others are unexplained. The sample profile shows around 130,000 clones; around 84% of them were found once. The top ten constitute roughly 3.5% of the sample. Here the sequenced sample was PBMCs, taken after 24 months of ibrutinib treatment. The receptors were sampled from a human donor with chronic lymphocytic leukemia.

The chain carries TRBV4-3 and TRBJ2-2; no reliable D call. This CDR3 has 12 residues. Germline V gives CDR1 LGHNA, CDR2 YSLEER. Trimming removed 3 bases from V and 5 bases from J, with 4 bases in between. The CDR3 loop reads CASSQLTGELFF. The DNA of the CDR3 is TGCGCCAGCAGCCAGCTAACCGGGGAGCTGTTTTTT.

This clone was recorded only once. V usage is TRBV19 and J usage is TRBJ2-7; possibly TRBD1 for D (6 bases). Germline values: CDR1 LNHDA, CDR2 SQIVND (reference sequence). V was shortened by 1 base and J by 0 bases, with 7 bases between the two germline ends. The CDR3 runs to 14 residues. As DNA, the CDR3 is TGTGCCAGTAGTATAGGAGGGGGCTCCTACGAGCAGTACTTC. Protein sequence: CASSIGGGSYEQYF.

The chain combines TRBV27 with TRBJ1-3; 7 bases are a match to TRBD1. Germline V gene lookup returns CDR1 MNHEY and CDR2 SMNVEV (reference sequence). The CDR3 contains 15 residues. V was clipped by 2 bases and J by 2 bases; unmatched bases: 3. The CDR3 DNA reads as TGTGCCAGCAGTTTAACAGGGGACCCTGGAAACACCATATATTTT. Its protein is CASSLTGDPGNTIYF.

The chain joins TRBV27 to TRBJ2-3, with D unresolved. This CDR3 comprises 15 residues. Germline V gene lookup returns CDR1 MNHEY and CDR2 SMNVEV (reference sequence). The V gene lost 5 bases and the J gene lost 0 bases, with 12 bases spanning the gap. This CDR3 reads CASSPPARSTDTQYF. CDR3 nucleotides: TGTGCCAGCAGTCCTCCCGCCAGAAGCACAGATACGCAGTATTTT.

The rearrangement joins TRBV7-6 to TRBJ2-5, with 10 positions matching TRBD2. From germline, CDR1 is SGHVS and CDR2 FNYEAQ. V dropped 6 bases and J dropped 10; count of bases not matched to a gene: 14. The CDR3 loop spans 15 amino acids. CDR3 sequence (DNA): TGTGCCAGCAGAGCGGGGGGGGATCCCAGAAGGGACCAGTACTTC. Translating it yields CASRAGGDPRRDQYF.

V and J are TRBV10-3 and TRBJ2-5; TRBD1 might be the D (6 bases). Germline assignment: CDR1 ENHRY and CDR2 SYGVKD. The CDR3 length is 14 residues. Trimming stripped 3 bases from V and 1 base from J, with 9 bases between. Here the CDR3 DNA reads TGTGCCATCAGTGATGCAGGGGTCCAAGAGACCCAGTACTTC. This codes for CAISDAGVQETQYF.

This clone was picked up one time. The rearrangement joins TRBV4-3 to TRBJ2-3; D might be TRBD2 (6 bases). The germline gives CDR1 LGHNA, CDR2 YSLEER. Trimming cost V 0 bases and J 6 bases, with 19 bases left between them. The CDR3 covers 17 residues. For the CDR3, the DNA is TGCGCCAGCAGCCAAGATTGGGAGCGGGCAGTGGCGGATACGCAGTATTTT. Protein product: CASSQDWERAVADTQYF.

The chain has TRBV9 and TRBJ2-2; 7 nucleotides line up with TRBD1. Germline trimming cut 0 bases from V and 5 bases from J; bases unmatched to any gene: 4. Germline values: CDR1 SGDLS, CDR2 YYNGEE. The CDR3 covers 15 residues. CDR3: CASSVVAGGTGELFF. As DNA, the CDR3 is TGTGCCAGCAGCGTAGTGGCAGGGGGAACCGGGGAGCTGTTTTTT.

For this clone: This CDR3 is also generated by other DNA sequences in the sample. In DNA form, the CDR3 reads TGCGCCAGCAGCCAAGACAGGGGTCTCTACGAGCAGTACTTC. Protein sequence: CASSQDRGLYEQYF. V is TRBV4-3 and J is TRBJ2-7; possibly TRBD1 for D (6 bases). CDR3 length equals 14 residues. Germline lookup yields CDR1 LGHNA and CDR2 YSLEER. The ends were cut back, 0 bases at V and 3 bases at J, with 9 bases in the middle.

The chain combines TRBV19 with TRBJ1-5, with D hard to call. Per the germline V gene, CDR1 is LNHDA and CDR2 is SQIVND (reference sequence). V lost 8 bases and J lost 3, with 8 bases in between. This CDR3 region has 12 residues. DNA of the CDR3: TGTGCCAGTGGTCGTCCCAATCAGCCCCAGCATTTT. Protein sequence: CASGRPNQPQHF. The variable domain in full, with the rest retrieved from reference TRBV19 and TRBJ1-5, is DGGITQSPKYLFRKEGQNVTLSCEQNLNHDAMYWYRQDPGQGLRLIYYSQIVNDFQKGDIAEGYSVSREKKESFPLTVTSAQKNPTAFYLCASGRPNQPQHFGDGTRLSIL.

The V and J genes are TRBV5-1 and TRBJ2-7; D is unclear. Germline-derived CDR1 and CDR2 are SGHRS and YFSETQ. This CDR3 has 14 amino acids. V was pared by 8 bases and J by 0 bases, with 15 bases between. The CDR3 coding sequence is TGCGCCAGTACCCACCAAACCGGCTCCTACGAGCAGTACTTC. Protein: CASTHQTGSYEQYF.

The rearrangement links TRBV5-5 to TRBJ2-7; D gene unclear. CDR1 is SGHKS, CDR2 YYEKEE, per germline (reference sequence). There are 13 residues in the CDR3. V dropped 0 bases and J dropped 2 bases, with 6 bases sitting between them. CDR3 in DNA: TGTGCCAGCAGCTTGGTAGCAGCCTACGAGCAGTACTTC. This sequence encodes CASSLVAAYEQYF.

The chain is built from TRBV6-1 and TRBJ2-7; 12 positions match TRBD1. J was trimmed by 5 bases and V by 8 bases; bases with no gene match: 4. The CDR3 is made up of 13 amino acids. From germline, CDR1 is MNHNS and CDR2 SASEGT. The CDR3 region has the DNA TGTGCCAGCCGTGGGACAGGGGGCGACGAGCAGTACTTC. It yields the protein CASRGTGGDEQYF.

The count of this clone is one. CDR3 sequence reads: CASSSPREPLRTGELFF. The CDR3 DNA reads as TGTGCCAGCAGCTCTCCCCGGGAGCCCCTAAGGACCGGGGAGCTGTTTTTT. This sequence joins TRBV9 and TRBJ2-2, with a weak D call TRBD2 (6 bases). This CDR3 has 17 amino acids. The germline V gene encodes CDR1 SGDLS and CDR2 YYNGEE. V was cut by 4 bases and J by 5 bases, with 21 bases left in between.

The chain combines TRBV5-4 with TRBJ2-5; 7 bases match TRBD1. CDR1 SGHNT and CDR2 YYREEE come from the germline V gene (reference sequence). This CDR3 has 12 amino acids. V lost 0 bases and J lost 7; bases outside the gene matches: 0. The CDR3 DNA sequence: TGTGCCAGCAGCTTGGGGGACAGGACCCAGTACTTC. Amino acids: CASSLGDRTQYF.

This sequence joins TRBV6-6 and TRBJ2-1, with 7 bases identical to TRBD2. V shed 0 bases, J shed 6 bases, and the junction held 5 bases outside the gene matches. This CDR3 contains 15 residues. CDR1 is MNHNY and CDR2 is SVGAGI in the germline V gene (reference sequence). CDR3 loop: CASSYSDGGSNEQFF. The CDR3 bases are TGTGCCAGCAGTTACTCGGACGGGGGGAGCAATGAGCAGTTCTTC.

The chain combines TRBV27 with TRBJ2-1, with TRBD2 matching over 8 bases. Germline V CDR1 and CDR2: MNHEY, SMNVEV (reference sequence). With V trimmed by 2 bases and J by 8 bases, 8 bases remained unmatched. This CDR3 spans 15 amino acids. The CDR3 loop is CASSLRAGVLDEQFF. For the CDR3, the DNA is TGTGCCAGCAGTTTACGAGCGGGGGTTCTAGATGAGCAGTTCTTC.

V gene TRBV9 combines with J gene TRBJ2-3; 8 nucleotides align to TRBD2. Germline lookup yields CDR1 SGDLS and CDR2 YYNGEE. The CDR3 extends over 16 amino acids. V lost 4 bases and J lost 2; bases outside the gene matches: 9. For the CDR3, the DNA is TGTGCCAGCAGCCCCCCCAGCGGGGGCCACACAGATACGCAGTATTTT. Its protein product is CASSPPSGGHTDTQYF.

CDR3 residues: CASSSDRYNEQFF. The CDR3 nucleotides are TGTGCCAGCAGCTCGGACAGGTACAATGAGCAGTTCTTC. This sequence joins TRBV11-2 and TRBJ2-1, with 7 bases lining up with TRBD1. Germline V gene sequence: CDR1 SGHAT, CDR2 FQNNGV. There are 13 residues in the CDR3. Unmatched junction bases numbered 1, after V lost 4 bases and J lost 4 bases.

The J gene is TRBJ2-2, the V gene TRBV5-6, with 15 bases identical to TRBD2. The V and J ends lost 2 bases and 0 bases, in that order; junction bases with no gene match: 2. CDR1 is SGHDT and CDR2 is YYEEEE in the germline V gene. The CDR3 sequence is 18 residues long. As DNA, the CDR3 is TGTGCCAGCAGCTTCGGGACTAGCGGGGGGACGAACACCGGGGAGCTGTTTTTT. It codes for CASSFGTSGGTNTGELFF.

With respect to this clone: Because the CDR3 is missing its conserved closing phenylalanine or tryptophan, this is likely a read error. No DNA is shown, since the ends of the CDR3 on it are uncertain; the CDR3 is the one TCRdb lists. The chain has TRBV7-2 and TRBJ1-2. In germline, CDR1 is SGHTA, CDR2 FQGNSA. The CDR3 contains 13 residues when both ends are counted. Here the CDR3 reads CASSPQAPLGLTL.

The chain uses TRBV4-3 and TRBJ1-4; 10 bases agree with TRBD1. The V gene's germline CDR1 is LGHNA and CDR2 YSLEER. The V and J ends lost 0 bases and 8 bases, in that order; junction bases with no gene match: 9. The CDR3 spans 17 residues. CDR3 DNA: TGCGCCAGCAGCCAAGACATAAGGGGACAGGGGATGGAAAAACTGTTTTTT. Protein sequence: CASSQDIRGQGMEKLFF.

This clone has only one observation. The V and J genes are TRBV15 and TRBJ2-3, with 11 bases matching TRBD2. This CDR3 has 17 residues. Per germline, CDR1 LNHNV and CDR2 YYDKDF (reference sequence). V shed 0 bases and J 5 bases; nucleotides not matched to a gene: 7. In DNA form, the CDR3 reads TGTGCCACCAGCAGAGATTATAGCGGGGGGGCGGAAGATACGCAGTATTTT. Protein product: CATSRDYSGGAEDTQYF.

The genes are TRBV6-6 and TRBJ2-5, with TRBD1 as a possible D gene (6 bases). This CDR3 has 15 amino acids. With 0 bases removed from V and 3 bases from J, the gap between germline ends came to 11 bases. From germline, CDR1 is MNHNY and CDR2 SVGAGI (reference sequence). DNA of the CDR3: TGTGCCAGCAGTTACTCGGGACACACCAAAGAGACCCAGTACTTC. It translates to CASSYSGHTKETQYF.